The 11 T cell receptor beta chains below come from one sample, sequenced in a study of shared clonotypes between healthy human individuals. Sequenced by immunoSEQ multiplex PCR; TCRdb stores in-frame clones only, minus some. This sample has approximately 2.5 million clones, with roughly 93% found just once. Sequenced sample: naive CD4+ T cells from PBMCs. The subset denotes: CD45RA+ positively selected. Receptors originate from a man aged 18-30 years in good health. Some clones in this sample may be carry-over from other donors' samples.

This clone came up once. This rearrangement joins TRBV4-1 to TRBJ1-5, with D possibly TRBD1 on 5 matching bases. Germline assignment: CDR1 MGHRA and CDR2 YSYEKL. This CDR3 region has 15 residues. V lost 4 bases, J lost 6 bases, and 16 bases lay in between. The CDR3 sequence is CASSPAGVTAQPQHF. The CDR3 coding sequence is TGCGCCAGCAGCCCGGCGGGGGTCACAGCTCAGCCCCAGCATTTT.

A word on this clone: This sample includes further DNA sequences coding for the same CDR3. The chain couples TRBV7-2 to TRBJ2-7; 7 positions match TRBD1. In germline, CDR1 is SGHTA, CDR2 FQGNSA. The CDR3 is made up of 15 amino acids. V shed 3 bases and J 3 bases; nucleotides not matched to a gene: 8. As DNA, the CDR3 is TGTGCCAGCAGCTTTACTGGGACAGCCAACTACGAGCAGTACTTC. It yields the protein CASSFTGTANYEQYF. The full variable domain, its missing parts supplied by reference TRBV7-2 and TRBJ2-7, is GAGVSQSPSNKVTEKGKDVELRCDPISGHTALYWYRQSLGQGLEFLIYFQGNSAPDKSGLPSDRFSAERTGGSVSTLTIQRTQQEDSAVYLCASSFTGTANYEQYFGPGTRLTVT.

This clone was counted a few times. The chain recombines TRBV25-1 with TRBJ1-2, with D uncertain. The V gene lost 8 bases and the J gene lost 2 bases, with 6 bases spanning the gap. Germline V CDR1 and CDR2: MGHDK, SYGVNS. CDR3 length: 11 amino acids. CDR3 in DNA: TGTGCCAGCGCACAGAACTATGGCTACACCTTC. It encodes CASAQNYGYTF.

The chain combines TRBV5-1 with TRBJ2-7, with D perhaps being TRBD1 or TRBD2 (5 bases each). The V gene's germline CDR1 is SGHRS and CDR2 YFSETQ. V was clipped by 0 bases and J by 0 bases, with 13 bases between them. The CDR3 totals 16 residues. The CDR3 loop reads CASSLGLGVSSYEQYF. CDR3 nucleotides: TGCGCCAGCAGCTTGGGTCTGGGGGTGAGCTCCTACGAGCAGTACTTC.

The rearrangement joins TRBV5-1 to TRBJ2-1; 8 bases agree with TRBD2. The ends lost 3 bases at V and 2 bases at J; junction bases unmatched: 4. Germline CDR1 reads SGHRS; CDR2 reads YFSETQ. CDR3 length equals 15 residues. The CDR3 sequence is CASSSTGLAYNEQFF. The CDR3 nucleotides read TGCGCCAGCAGCTCTACGGGACTAGCCTACAATGAGCAGTTCTTC.

V gene TRBV27 combines with J gene TRBJ2-5; D is uncertain. The germline V gene has CDR1 MNHEY and CDR2 SMNVEV (reference sequence). The CDR3 is made up of 14 amino acids. V lost 7 bases, J lost 0 bases, and 12 bases lay in between. CDR3 in amino acids: CASKLHANQETQYF. The CDR3 nucleotides read TGTGCCAGCAAGCTCCACGCGAACCAAGAGACCCAGTACTTC.

This sequence joins TRBV7-2 and TRBJ2-1, with D tentatively TRBD1 (5 bases). The CDR3 covers 15 residues. Trimming pared 7 bases from V and 4 bases from J, leaving 17 bases between. Per the germline V gene, CDR1 is SGHTA and CDR2 is FQGNSA. The CDR3 region has the DNA TGTGCCAGCATCCCCTGGGGCCAAATTTACAATGAGCAGTTCTTC. This gives the protein CASIPWGQIYNEQFF.

This clone was seen only once. The chain carries TRBV2 and TRBJ2-5; TRBD1 agrees at 7 bases. The CDR3 is 15 amino acids. With V trimmed by 4 bases and J by 5 bases, 10 bases remained unmatched. Germline V gene lookup returns CDR1 SNHLY and CDR2 FYNNEI. CDR3 amino acids: CASSALAGGRETQYF. CDR3 DNA: TGTGCCAGCAGTGCTCTGGCAGGGGGTAGGGAGACCCAGTACTTC.

The V call is TRBV11-2, the J call TRBJ2-5, with 8 positions matching TRBD1. The CDR3 covers 16 residues. V lost 3 bases, J lost 4 bases, and 10 bases stayed unmatched. CDR1 is SGHAT, CDR2 FQNNGV, per germline. As DNA, the CDR3 is TGTGCCAGCAGCTTTAGGTCCAGGGGGCTCAGAGAGACCCAGTACTTC. Protein sequence: CASSFRSRGLRETQYF.

V gene TRBV11-2 combines with J gene TRBJ2-1, with TRBD2 identical over 13 bases. Germline loops: CDR1 SGHAT, CDR2 FQNNGV. Losses at the gene ends were 1 base for V and 4 bases for J; bases not matched to a gene: 7. CDR3 length: 18 residues. The CDR3: CASSLVGTSGTIYNEQFF. CDR3 bases: TGTGCCAGCAGCTTAGTTGGGACTAGCGGGACCATATACAATGAGCAGTTCTTC.

In this sample, this clone turned up a few times. Here the CDR3 DNA reads TGTGCCAGCAGTTCGTCGCAGGCACGCAATGAAAAACTGTTTTTT. Translation gives CASSSSQARNEKLFF. The chain uses TRBV28 and TRBJ1-4; D gene ambiguous. The ends were cut back, 4 bases at V and 5 bases at J, with 14 bases in the middle. This CDR3 is built from 15 residues. Germline-derived CDR1 and CDR2 are MDHEN and SYDVKM. The full variable domain, its missing parts supplied by reference TRBV28 and TRBJ1-4, is DVKVTQSSRYLVKRTGEKVFLECVQDMDHENMFWYRQDPGLGLRLIYFSYDVKMKEKGDIPEGYSVSREKKERFSLILESASTNQTSMYLCASSSSQARNEKLFFGSGTQLSVL.